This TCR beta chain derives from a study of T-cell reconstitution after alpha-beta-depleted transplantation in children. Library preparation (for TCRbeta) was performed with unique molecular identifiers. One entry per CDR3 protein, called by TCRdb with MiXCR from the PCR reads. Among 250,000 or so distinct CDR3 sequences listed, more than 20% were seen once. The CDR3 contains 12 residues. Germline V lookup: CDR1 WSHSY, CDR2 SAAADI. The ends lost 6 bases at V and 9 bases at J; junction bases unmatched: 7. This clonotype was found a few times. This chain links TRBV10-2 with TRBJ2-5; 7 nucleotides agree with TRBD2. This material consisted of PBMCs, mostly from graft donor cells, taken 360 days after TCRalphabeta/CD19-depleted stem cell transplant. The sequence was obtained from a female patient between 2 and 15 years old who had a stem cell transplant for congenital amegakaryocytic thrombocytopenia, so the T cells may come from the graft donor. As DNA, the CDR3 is TGCGCCAGCAGCGTTTGGACTAGTGCCCAGTACTTC. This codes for CASSVWTSAQYF.